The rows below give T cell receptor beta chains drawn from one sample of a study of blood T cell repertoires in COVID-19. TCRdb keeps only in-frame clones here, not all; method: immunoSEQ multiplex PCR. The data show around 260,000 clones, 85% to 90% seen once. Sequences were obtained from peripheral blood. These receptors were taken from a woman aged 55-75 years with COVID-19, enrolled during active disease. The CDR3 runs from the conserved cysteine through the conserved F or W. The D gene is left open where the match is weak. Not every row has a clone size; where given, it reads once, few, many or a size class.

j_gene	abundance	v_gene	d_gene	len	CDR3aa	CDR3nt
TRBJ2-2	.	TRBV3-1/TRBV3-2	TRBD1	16	CASSRSTGGNSGELFF	TGTGCCAGCAGCCGCTCGACAGGGGGGAATTCCGGGGAGCTGTTTTTT
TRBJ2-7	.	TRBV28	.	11	CASRSRFEQYF	TGTGCCAGCAGGTCGCGGTTCGAGCAGTACTTC
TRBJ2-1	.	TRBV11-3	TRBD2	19	CASSHRLGGRAGSYNEQFF	TGTGCCAGCAGCCACCGACTAGGCGGGAGGGCCGGCTCCTACAATGAGCAGTTCTTC
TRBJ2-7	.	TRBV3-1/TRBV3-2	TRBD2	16	CASSHGTSENPYEQYF	TGTGCCAGCAGCCACGGGACTAGCGAGAACCCCTACGAGCAGTACTTC
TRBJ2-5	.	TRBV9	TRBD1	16	CASSVDGQGAAETQYF	TGTGCCAGCAGCGTCGATGGACAGGGGGCTGCAGAGACCCAGTACTTC
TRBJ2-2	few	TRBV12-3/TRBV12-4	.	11	CASSLRRELFF	TGTGCCAGCAGTTTGAGGAGGGAGCTGTTTTTT
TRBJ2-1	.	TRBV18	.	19	CASSRDSRGQRTAYNEQFF	TGTGCCAGCTCACGGGACTCCCGCGGCCAAAGAACGGCCTACAATGAGCAGTTCTTC
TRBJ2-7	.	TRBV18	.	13	CASSPKGRGEQYF	TGTGCCAGCTCACCAAAGGGGCGAGGCGAGCAGTACTTC
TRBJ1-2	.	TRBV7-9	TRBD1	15	CASSFGQGNVRGYTF	TGTGCCAGCAGCTTTGGACAGGGAAATGTGCGGGGCTACACCTTC
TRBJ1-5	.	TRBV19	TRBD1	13	CASSTGGGQPQHF	TGTGCCAGTTCGACAGGGGGCGGACAGCCCCAGCATTTT
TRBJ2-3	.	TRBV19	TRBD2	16	CASRRTSGSVADTQYF	TGTGCCAGTAGAAGGACTAGCGGGAGTGTGGCAGATACGCAGTATTTT
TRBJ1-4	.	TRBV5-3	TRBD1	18	CARSLERQGGGLNEKLFF	TGTGCCAGAAGCTTGGAGAGACAGGGAGGCGGGCTTAATGAAAAACTGTTTTTT
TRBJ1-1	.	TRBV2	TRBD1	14	CASSVRQGNTEAFF	TGTGCCAGCAGTGTGAGACAGGGAAACACTGAAGCTTTCTTT
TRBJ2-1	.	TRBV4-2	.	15	CASSLEGGENNEQFF	TGTGCCAGCAGCCTCGAAGGGGGGGAGAACAATGAGCAGTTCTTC
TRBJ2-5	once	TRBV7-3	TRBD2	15	CASSLAGLAGETQYF	TGTGCCAGCAGCTTGGCTGGACTAGCGGGAGAGACCCAGTACTTC
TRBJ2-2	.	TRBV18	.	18	CASSLTLSGPTKYGELFF	TGTGCCAGCTCACTCACCCTAAGCGGCCCCACGAAATACGGGGAGCTGTTTTTT
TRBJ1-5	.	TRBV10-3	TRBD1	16	CAISRGGSDSNQPQHF	TGTGCCATCAGTAGAGGGGGCTCGGATAGCAATCAGCCCCAGCATTTT
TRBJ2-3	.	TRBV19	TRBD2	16	CASSIRAGVRTDTQYF	TGTGCCAGTAGTATTAGGGCGGGAGTCCGCACAGATACGCAGTATTTT
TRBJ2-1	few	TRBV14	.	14	CASSLRRGFNEQFF	TGTGCCAGCAGCCTACGACGGGGATTCAATGAGCAGTTCTTC
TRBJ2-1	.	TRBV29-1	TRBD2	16	CSVDTSGRGSYNEQFF	TGCAGCGTTGATACTAGCGGCCGGGGCTCCTACAATGAGCAGTTCTTC
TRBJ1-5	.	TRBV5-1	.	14	CASSLEGANQPQHF	TGCGCCAGCAGCTTGGAAGGGGCCAATCAGCCCCAGCATTTT
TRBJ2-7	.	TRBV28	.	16	CASSLWDLGGRNEQYF	TGTGCCAGCAGTTTATGGGACCTAGGCGGGCGGAACGAGCAGTACTTC
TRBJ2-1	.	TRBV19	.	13	CASSIGRVGEQFF	TGTGCCAGTAGTATCGGCCGGGTGGGTGAGCAGTTCTTC
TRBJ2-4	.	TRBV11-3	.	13	CASSLGQENIQYF	TGTGCCAGCAGCTTAGGGCAAGAAAACATTCAGTACTTC
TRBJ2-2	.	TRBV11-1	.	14	CASRDPGIGRELFF	TGTGCCAGCCGGGATCCCGGGATCGGCCGGGAGCTGTTTTTT
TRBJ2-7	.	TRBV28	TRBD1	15	CASSLEQGNSYEQYF	TGTGCCAGCAGTTTGGAACAGGGGAACAGCTACGAGCAGTACTTC
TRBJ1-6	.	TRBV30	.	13	CAWRGDYNSPLHF	TGTGCCTGGAGGGGGGACTACAATTCACCCCTCCACTTT
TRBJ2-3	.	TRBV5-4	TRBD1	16	CASSSWTGVNTDTQYF	TGTGCCAGCAGCTCCTGGACAGGGGTTAACACAGATACGCAGTATTTT
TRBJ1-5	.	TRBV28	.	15	CASSFWGQAQGPQHF	TGTGCCAGCAGTTTTTGGGGCCAAGCCCAAGGGCCCCAGCATTTT
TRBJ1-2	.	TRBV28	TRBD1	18	CASSLFGTGGLSNYGYTF	TGTGCCAGCAGTTTATTCGGGACAGGGGGCCTCTCAAACTATGGCTACACCTTC
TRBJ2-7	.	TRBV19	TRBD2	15	CASPYGLAQYYEQYF	TGTGCCAGTCCCTATGGACTAGCGCAATACTACGAGCAGTACTTC
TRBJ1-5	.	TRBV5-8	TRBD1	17	CASSSPGTGRSNQPQHF	TGTGCCAGCAGTTCCCCCGGGACAGGGCGTAGCAATCAGCCCCAGCATTTT
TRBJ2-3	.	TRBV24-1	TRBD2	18	CATSDPLAGGWSTDTQYF	TGTGCCACCAGTGACCCGCTAGCGGGAGGGTGGAGCACAGATACGCAGTATTTT
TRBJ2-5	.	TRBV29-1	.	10	CSVANPYQYF	TGCAGCGTTGCAAATCCCTATCAGTACTTC
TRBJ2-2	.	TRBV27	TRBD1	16	CASASWDRLNTGELFF	TGTGCCAGCGCGTCATGGGACAGATTGAACACCGGGGAGCTGTTTTTT
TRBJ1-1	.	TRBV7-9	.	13	CASSLEQATEAFF	TGTGCCAGCAGCTTAGAACAGGCAACTGAAGCTTTCTTT
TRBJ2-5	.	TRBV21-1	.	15	CASSPTWTRLKTQYF	TGTGCCAGCAGCCCCACCTGGACTAGGTTAAAGACCCAGTACTTC
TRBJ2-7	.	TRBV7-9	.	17	CASSPLVREQTDGEQYF	TGTGCCAGCAGCCCTTTAGTGAGGGAGCAAACTGACGGCGAGCAGTACTTC
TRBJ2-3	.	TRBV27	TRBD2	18	CATCPGLAGVGFADTQYF	TGTGCCACCTGCCCGGGACTAGCGGGAGTGGGTTTTGCAGATACGCAGTATTTT
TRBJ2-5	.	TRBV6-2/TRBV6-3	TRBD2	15	CASSRGLAGQETQYF	TGTGCCAGCAGCCGCGGACTAGCGGGACAAGAGACCCAGTACTTC
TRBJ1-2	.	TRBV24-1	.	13	CATSDFRNYGYTF	TGTGCCACCAGTGATTTTCGGAACTATGGCTACACCTTC
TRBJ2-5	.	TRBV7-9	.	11	CASSSQETQYF	TGTGCCAGCAGCTCTCAAGAGACCCAGTACTTC
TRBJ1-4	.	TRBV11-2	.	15	CASSPIGAGNEKLFF	TGTGCCAGCAGCCCGATTGGGGCGGGAAATGAAAAACTGTTTTTT
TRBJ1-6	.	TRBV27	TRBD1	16	CASSLWDRGYQSPLHF	TGTGCCAGCAGTTTATGGGACAGGGGATATCAGTCACCCCTCCACTTT
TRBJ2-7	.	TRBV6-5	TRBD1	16	CASSYSTGQGLYEQYF	TGTGCCAGCAGTTACTCGACGGGACAGGGGTTGTACGAGCAGTACTTC
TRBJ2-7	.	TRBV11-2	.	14	CASTRGLSWDEQYF	TGTGCCAGCACCCGCGGACTTTCCTGGGACGAGCAGTACTTC
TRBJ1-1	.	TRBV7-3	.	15	CASSLTGRGNTEAFF	TGTGCCAGCAGCTTAACAGGTCGCGGGAACACTGAAGCTTTCTTT
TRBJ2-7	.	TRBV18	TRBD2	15	CASSPDSGRVYEQYF	TGTGCCAGCTCACCTGACAGCGGGAGGGTGTACGAGCAGTACTTC
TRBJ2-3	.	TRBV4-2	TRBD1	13	CASSLGQGATQYF	TGTGCCAGCAGCCTGGGACAGGGGGCTACGCAGTATTTT
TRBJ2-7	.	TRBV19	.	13	CASSRATSYEQYF	TGTGCCAGTAGTAGAGCAACTAGCTACGAGCAGTACTTC
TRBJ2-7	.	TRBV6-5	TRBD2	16	CASSYRSSGSGYEQYF	TGTGCCAGCAGTTACCGGTCTAGCGGGAGTGGATACGAGCAGTACTTC
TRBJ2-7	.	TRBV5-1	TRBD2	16	CASSLEASGITYEQYF	TGCGCCAGCAGCTTGGAAGCCAGCGGGATAACCTACGAGCAGTACTTC
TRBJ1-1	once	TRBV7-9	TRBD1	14	CASSLEQGATEAFF	TGTGCCAGCAGCTTAGAGCAGGGGGCCACTGAAGCTTTCTTT